These T cell receptor beta chains were read from a single sample in a study of T-cell memory formation after mild COVID-19. One entry per CDR3 protein results from TCRdb running MiXCR on the 5' RACE reads. The sample has some 210,000 distinct CDR3 sequences, more than 9% seen once. The sequencing sample was made of PBMCs or a T cell subset sorted from them (not recorded which). The receptors stem from a man between 18 and 35 years old who had mild COVID-19 (a few samples of this study predate the infection). Cell type and time point are not known. Both conserved end residues are part of each CDR3. D genes are given only for firm matches. Some rows have no size entry. The others give once, few or many, or a class for an expanded clone.

few,TRBV3-1,TRBD2,TRBJ2-1,TGTGCCAGCAGCCAACAGACTAGCGCTGAGCAGTTCTTC,CASSQQTSAEQFF
-,TRBV5-1,-,TRBJ1-1,TGCGCCAGCAGCTTGCACTATATGAACACTGAAGCTTTCTTT,CASSLHYMNTEAFF
many,TRBV5-1,-,TRBJ2-5,TGCGCCAGCAGAGGGGCAGCATCGGTCCAAGAGACCCAGTACTTC,CASRGAASVQETQYF
-,TRBV20-1,TRBD1,TRBJ2-6,TGCAGTGCTAGATGGGACAGGCGAACTGCGGGGGCCAACGTCCTGACTTTC,CSARWDRRTAGANVLTF
few,TRBV3-1,-,TRBJ2-5,TGTGCCAGCAGCCAAGGTGGTCCTGGGGAGACCCAGTACTTC,CASSQGGPGETQYF
-,TRBV12-3/TRBV12-4,-,TRBJ1-2,TGTGCCAGCAGTTTGGCGGGGAATGGATCGCCGGAAGGCTACACCTTC,CASSLAGNGSPEGYTF
few,TRBV6-5,TRBD1,TRBJ1-5,TGTGCCAGCAGCCGGGACAGGGGCGTAGGACAGCCCCAGCATTTT,CASSRDRGVGQPQHF
few,TRBV11-2,-,TRBJ1-3,TGTGCCAGCAGCTTGGGTCAGCCCAGCGGGAACACCATATATTTT,CASSLGQPSGNTIYF
-,TRBV15,TRBD2,TRBJ2-1,TGTGCCACCAGCAGGCTAGCGGGGGGGCCCAGGAATGAGCAGTTCTTC,CATSRLAGGPRNEQFF
-,TRBV18,-,TRBJ2-2,TGTGCCAGCTCACCACGTGATGGGGGCGCAACCGGGGAGCTGTTTTTT,CASSPRDGGATGELFF